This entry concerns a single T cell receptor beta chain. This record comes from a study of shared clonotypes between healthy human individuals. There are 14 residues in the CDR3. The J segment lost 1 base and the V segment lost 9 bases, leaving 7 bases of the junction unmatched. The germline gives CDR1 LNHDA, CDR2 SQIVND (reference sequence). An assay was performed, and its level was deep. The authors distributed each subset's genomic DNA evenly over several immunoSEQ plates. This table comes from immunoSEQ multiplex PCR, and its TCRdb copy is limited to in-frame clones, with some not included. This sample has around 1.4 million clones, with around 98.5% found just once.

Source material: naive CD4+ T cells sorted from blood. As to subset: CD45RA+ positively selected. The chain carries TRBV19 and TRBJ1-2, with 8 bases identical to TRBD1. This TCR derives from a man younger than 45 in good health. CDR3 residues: CASRGTGGNYGYTF. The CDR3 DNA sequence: TGTGCCAGCCGGGGCACAGGGGGTAACTATGGCTACACCTTC.